This T cell receptor beta chain was recorded in a study of blood T cell repertoires in COVID-19. As for the study in general: Donors in the United States, Italy and Spain gave samples during acute or convalescent COVID-19. T cells, B-cell-depleted T cells, or PBMCs provided the cDNA or gDNA that served as material.

Resolution of symptoms, clearance, or two negative PCRs was present in recovered Cohort 3 donors. The CDR3 covers 15 residues. V shed 3 bases and J shed 2 bases, with 14 bases lying between them. CDR1 and CDR2 from the germline V gene are MGHDK and SYGVNS. Profiled with immunoSEQ multiplex PCR; TCRdb holds only in-frame clones, not every one. The profile covers over 150,000 clones, with around 84% appearing a single time and under 9.5% taken by the ten largest. This receptor was obtained from a man in his fifties or sixties who had recovered from COVID-19. The chain couples TRBV25-1 to TRBJ2-7; perhaps TRBD1 as D (6 bases). The sequencing sample was made of PBMCs or T cells enriched from blood (not recorded which). In nucleotides, the CDR3 is TGTGCCAGCAGTGACTTTGGGACAAGCGCCTACGAGCAGTACTTC. It yields the protein CASSDFGTSAYEQYF.